Shown below are 10 T cell receptor beta chains from a single sample sequenced in a study of Ad26.COV2.S vaccination and SARS-CoV-2 variants. Treatment specified: roughly 20 received Ad26.COV2.S at low or high dose, single or two shots; about 5 received placebo; per-sample allocation not given. The samples date from day 63 after the first vaccine or placebo injection. The table came from immunoSEQ multiplex PCR; TCRdb's copy has only in-frame clones and leaves some out. In the table there are about 400,000 clones, over 75% of which are singletons. This specimen was peripheral blood, taken in a trial of Ad26.COV2.S vaccine versus placebo. All receptors come from a person aged 18 to 59 who received the Ad26.COV2.S COVID-19 vaccine or a placebo.

This clone was seen once. This chain joins TRBV5-1 and TRBJ2-3; TRBD2 matches 11 bases. CDR1 SGHRS and CDR2 YFSETQ come from the germline V gene. This CDR3 is built from 16 residues. Trimming at V came to 1 base and at J to 6 bases, leaving 7 bases not matched to a gene. CDR3 region: CASSLRRLAGLDTQYF. In DNA form, the CDR3 reads TGCGCCAGCAGCTTGAGACGACTAGCGGGATTGGATACGCAGTATTTT.

The V gene is TRBV7-2, the J gene TRBJ2-5; D assignment may be TRBD1 or TRBD2 (6 bases each). Trimming took 5 bases from V and 7 from J, leaving 20 bases between them. CDR3 length: 15 amino acids. CDR1 and CDR2 from the germline V gene are SGHTA and FQGNSA. CDR3 DNA: TGTGCCAGCAGCCAAGAGGGGGGCCAGACGGGGACCCAGTACTTC. Amino acid sequence: CASSQEGGQTGTQYF.

There are a few counts of this clone. This chain joins TRBV4-2 and TRBJ2-2; the match to TRBD2 covers 7 bases. There are 16 residues in the CDR3. V was pared by 1 base and J by 4 bases, with 6 bases of the junction left unmatched. Germline V gives CDR1 LGHNA, CDR2 YNFKEQ. In nucleotides, the CDR3 is TGTGCCAGCAGCCAAGTGGCGGGAGTTCGCACCGGGGAGCTGTTTTTT. Amino acid sequence: CASSQVAGVRTGELFF.

The chain joins TRBV4-1 to TRBJ1-1; D is unresolved. The CDR3 sequence is 15 residues long. The V end lost 4 bases, the J end lost 1 base, and 13 bases lay between the germline ends. The germline gives CDR1 MGHRA, CDR2 YSYEKL. CDR3 in DNA: TGCGCCAGCAGCCCCCTCGGAGGGAAGAACACTGAAGCTTTCTTT. Its protein is CASSPLGGKNTEAFF.

The chain combines TRBV28 with TRBJ2-1, with TRBD2 matching 10 bases. With V trimmed by 5 bases and J by 6 bases, 7 bases remained unmatched. CDR3 size: 15 residues. Per the germline V gene, CDR1 is MDHEN and CDR2 is SYDVKM. The DNA of the CDR3 is TGTGCCAGCAGTCCTTTAGCGGGGGGCGGCAATGAGCAGTTCTTC. Translation gives CASSPLAGGGNEQFF.

The rearrangement links TRBV6-6 to TRBJ2-7, with a weak D call TRBD2 (6 bases). This CDR3 has 16 residues. V gave up 5 bases and J gave up 4 bases, with 21 bases separating them. Germline V gene lookup returns CDR1 MNHNY and CDR2 SVGAGI (reference sequence). This CDR3 reads CASSIADPSYTYEQYF. The DNA of the CDR3 is TGTGCCAGCAGTATAGCGGACCCCTCCTATACTTACGAGCAGTACTTC.

The chain recombines TRBV19 with TRBJ1-6; D is ambiguous. Germline V gene data show CDR1 as LNHDA and CDR2 as SQIVND (reference sequence). The V end was cut by 3 bases, the J end by 9 bases, with 18 bases between. There are 16 residues in the CDR3. As DNA, the CDR3 is TGTGCCAGTAGTATCCGGACCGAAATCCGTCGTTCACCCCTCCACTTT. It codes for CASSIRTEIRRSPLHF.

This chain joins TRBV27 and TRBJ2-3; TRBD1 agrees at 9 bases. Germline assignment: CDR1 MNHEY and CDR2 SMNVEV (reference sequence). This CDR3 spans 17 amino acids. With V trimmed by 2 bases and J by 0 bases, 6 bases remained unmatched. The CDR3 DNA is TGTGCCAGCAGTTTACTACGACAGGGGGGAAGCACAGATACGCAGTATTTT. This translates into CASSLLRQGGSTDTQYF.

The rearrangement links TRBV19 to TRBJ1-1; D perhaps matches TRBD1 (6 bases). Between the trimmed V and J ends, which lost 2 bases and 1 base, there was a span of 20 bases. This CDR3 has 18 residues. Looked up from germline, CDR1 is LNHDA and CDR2 is SQIVND (reference sequence). The chain's CDR3 is CASSIIRTVLSANTEAFF. The DNA for the CDR3 is TGTGCCAGTAGTATAATCCGGACAGTTCTATCTGCGAACACTGAAGCTTTCTTT.

The chain couples TRBV9 to TRBJ1-2, with D unclear. Germline CDR1 and CDR2: SGDLS and YYNGEE. This CDR3 has 14 amino acids. V was trimmed by 3 bases and J by 4 bases, leaving 13 bases between them. Written as DNA, the CDR3 is TGTGCCAGCAGCGCCCCGGGGAGGAGCTATGGCTACACCTTC. Amino acids: CASSAPGRSYGYTF. Drawing the rest from reference TRBV9 and TRBJ1-2, the complete variable domain is DSGVTQTPKHLITATGQRVTLRCSPRSGDLSVYWYQQSLDQGLQFLIQYYNGEERAKGNILERFSAQQFPDLHSELNLSSLELGDSALYFCASSAPGRSYGYTFGSGTRLTVV.